The 23 T cell receptor beta chains in this list originate from one sample, sequenced in a study of metastatic and nonmetastatic thyroid tumors. Using MiXCR, TCRdb reanalyzed the PCR reads. This repertoire shows 37,000 or so clones, approximately 17% found once; its top ten account for less than 7.5%. Before thyroid surgery, none of the patients had received any treatment. The sample consisted of blood. The receptors stem from a male donor with papillary thyroid cancer or a benign thyroid nodule (not recorded which). Some clones in this sample may be carry-over from other donors' samples.

This clone was detected once. The V and J genes are TRBV20-1 and TRBJ2-7, with D unresolved. Germline CDR1 is DFQATT and CDR2 is SNEGSKA (reference sequence). The CDR3 covers 12 residues. Trimming pared 4 bases from V and 3 bases from J, leaving 10 bases between. CDR3 amino acids: CSAIPQSYEQYF. For the CDR3, the DNA is TGCAGTGCTATTCCACAGAGCTACGAGCAGTACTTC.

This clone was seen a few times. The chain has TRBV28 and TRBJ1-2; 9 bases agree with TRBD1. CDR3 size: 14 residues. Germline CDR1 MDHEN, CDR2 SYDVKM. V gave up 6 bases and J gave up 4 bases; unmatched junction bases: 6. The CDR3 loop is CASRTGGMGYGYTF. Here the CDR3 DNA reads TGTGCCAGCAGAACAGGGGGCATGGGCTATGGCTACACCTTC.

Ten or more counts support this clone. The chain couples TRBV11-3 to TRBJ1-2; 7 nucleotides agree with TRBD1. The V segment lost 5 bases and the J segment 1 base; nucleotides outside the gene matches: 10. Per germline, CDR1 SGHNT and CDR2 YENEEA. The CDR3 runs to 16 residues. CDR3 sequence reads: CASSQEGRQGNYGYTF. In DNA, the CDR3 is TGTGCCAGCAGCCAGGAAGGACGACAGGGTAACTATGGCTACACCTTC.

This clone was recorded at least ten times. The DNA of the CDR3 is TGCAGTGCTAGCGCCGGACAGGCAAGCTTCTCTGGGGCCAACGTCCTGACTTTC. Translating it yields CSASAGQASFSGANVLTF. This rearrangement joins TRBV20-1 to TRBJ2-6; 7 bases fit TRBD1. Germline V gene sequence: CDR1 DFQATT, CDR2 SNEGSKA (reference sequence). The CDR3 has 18 amino acids. J lost 0 bases, V lost 3 bases, and 11 bases had no gene match.

This clone turned up a few times. This rearrangement joins TRBV27 to TRBJ2-7; D is uncertain. TRBJ2-5 explains the end of the DNA better; the J call may be wrong. Per the germline V gene, CDR1 is MNHEY and CDR2 is SMNVEV (reference sequence). The CDR3 consists of 14 residues. The CDR3 here is CASIPVAGQETQYF. CDR3 DNA sequence: TGTGCCAGCATCCCTGTGGCAGGCCAAGAGACCCAGTACTTC.

This clone was seen a single time. The rearrangement joins TRBV4-2 to TRBJ2-1; 8 bases fit TRBD2. The germline V gene encodes CDR1 LGHNA and CDR2 YNFKEQ. The V gene end was trimmed by 4 bases and the J gene end by 4 bases; junction bases not matched to a gene: 9. The CDR3 runs 16 residues. The CDR3 is CASSPGLTSGYNEQFF. The CDR3, as DNA: TGTGCCAGCAGCCCGGGTTTAACTAGCGGTTACAATGAGCAGTTCTTC.

This clone has at least ten counts. The V and J genes are TRBV18 and TRBJ1-6; 10 bases agree with TRBD1. Germline V gene data show CDR1 as KGHSH and CDR2 as LQKENI. This CDR3 region has 14 residues. Trimming at V came to 0 bases and at J to 14 bases, leaving 4 bases not matched to a gene. The CDR3 coding sequence is TGTGCCAGCTCACCACCGGGACAGGGGTTCACCCTCCACTTT. Translation gives CASSPPGQGFTLHF.

This clone occurred many times. This sequence joins TRBV5-4 and TRBJ2-3, with 14 positions matching TRBD2. V was clipped by 3 bases and J by 5 bases; unmatched bases: 5. Germline V gene lookup returns CDR1 SGHNT and CDR2 YYREEE (reference sequence). The CDR3 contains 16 residues. The CDR3 spells CASSSRTSGGRDTQYF. In DNA form, the CDR3 reads TGTGCCAGCAGCTCCCGGACTAGCGGGGGGAGAGATACGCAGTATTTT.

This clone was detected only a few times. The gene calls are TRBV12-3 or TRBV12-4 and TRBJ1-1, with 7 positions matching TRBD1. Losses at the gene ends were 8 bases for V and 1 base for J; bases not matched to a gene: 7. The CDR3 is 14 residues long. CDR3 residues: CASAPRTGNTEAFF. The CDR3 coding sequence is TGTGCCAGCGCTCCTCGGACAGGGAACACTGAAGCTTTCTTT.

The CDR3: CASSPVSGNPYEQYF. In DNA form, the CDR3 reads TGTGCCAGCAGCCCAGTGTCAGGAAACCCCTACGAGCAGTACTTC. The chain uses TRBV7-9 and TRBJ2-7, with D unclear. Deletions cut 5 bases from V and 2 bases from J, with 16 bases between. The germline CDR1 and CDR2 sequences are SEHNR and FQNEAQ (reference sequence). This CDR3 has 15 residues.

This clone was seen repeatedly, ten times or more. This sequence joins TRBV18 and TRBJ2-1; a weak D match, TRBD1 (5 bases). The CDR3 length is 14 residues. V shed 4 bases and J shed 7 bases, with 14 bases lying between them. Per the germline V gene, CDR1 is KGHSH and CDR2 is LQKENI. DNA for the CDR3: TGTGCCAGCTCACGGGCAGGGAAAGGGAATGAGCAGTTCTTC. It is translated as CASSRAGKGNEQFF.

This clone was seen at least ten times. The J gene is TRBJ2-2, the V gene TRBV27; 7 nucleotides align to TRBD2. The CDR3 length is 17 residues. In germline, CDR1 is MNHEY, CDR2 SMNVEV (reference sequence). With V trimmed by 0 bases and J by 4 bases, 8 bases remained unmatched. The chain's CDR3 is CASSLSSSGVGTGELFF. As DNA, the CDR3 is TGTGCCAGCAGTTTATCGTCAAGCGGGGTGGGCACCGGGGAGCTGTTTTTT.

Relative to its sample, this clone is medium-sized. DNA for the CDR3: TGTGCCAGCAGTGAACTAGCGGGATCCTACAATGAGCAGTTCTTC. This sequence encodes CASSELAGSYNEQFF. The chain links TRBV6-1 to TRBJ2-1; 9 nucleotides line up with TRBD2. The CDR3 contains 15 residues. Per germline, CDR1 MNHNS and CDR2 SASEGT. J lost 1 base, V lost 2 bases, and 0 bases had no gene match.

This clone showed up many times. V and J are TRBV7-8 and TRBJ2-7; D perhaps matches TRBD1 (5 bases). With 5 bases removed from V and 2 bases from J, the gap between germline ends came to 13 bases. This CDR3 is built from 14 residues. The V gene's germline CDR1 is SGHVS and CDR2 FQNEAQ. This CDR3 is CASSTAGFTYEQYF. The CDR3 nucleotides read TGTGCCAGCAGCACTGCAGGGTTCACCTACGAGCAGTACTTC.

This clone has a count of ten or more. Given a much more abundant clone one base away, this may be a read error. The V call is TRBV7-6, the J call TRBJ2-3, with 8 positions matching TRBD2. This CDR3 region has 15 residues. Losses at the gene ends were 2 bases for V and 10 bases for J; bases not matched to a gene: 11. The germline gives CDR1 SGHVS, CDR2 FNYEAQ. For the CDR3, the DNA is TGTGCCAGCAGCTTAAGTGCGGGAGGCACAAATGCGCAGTATTTT. Its translation is CASSLSAGGTNAQYF.

This clone has ten or more counts. The sample contains more than one DNA sequence encoding this CDR3. This chain joins TRBV19 and TRBJ1-4; tentative D call: TRBD1 (6 bases). Trimming took 8 bases from V and 6 from J, leaving 13 bases between them. Germline V gives CDR1 LNHDA, CDR2 SQIVND (reference sequence). This CDR3 spans 13 amino acids. The DNA of the CDR3 is TGTGCCAGTGGGGGGAACAGGGATGAAAAACTGTTTTTT. Its translation: CASGGNRDEKLFF.

A single count supports this clone. The chain couples TRBV7-2 to TRBJ1-1, with 9 positions matching TRBD1. CDR3 length: 14 amino acids. V trimming: 5 bases; J trimming: 11 bases; junction bases outside the gene matches: 12. Germline assignment: CDR1 SGHTA and CDR2 FQGNSA. CDR3 amino acids: CASSPANRGRGAFF. DNA for the CDR3: TGTGCCAGCAGCCCAGCTAACAGGGGGCGGGGGGCTTTCTTT.

This clone was picked up many times. The V call is TRBV3-1, the J call TRBJ1-1; D is ambiguous. Trimming took off 0 bases at V and 7 bases at J, with 9 bases between the two ends. Germline CDR1 reads LGHDT; CDR2 reads YNNKEL (reference sequence). The CDR3 is 13 residues long. DNA for the CDR3: TGTGCCAGCAGCCAAGATCTTGTGGGTGAAGCTTTCTTT. This translates into CASSQDLVGEAFF. The entire variable domain, with the rest obtained from reference TRBV3-1 and TRBJ1-1, is as follows: DTAVSQTPKYLVTQMGNDKSIKCEQNLGHDTMYWYKQDSKKFLKIMFSYNNKELIINETVPNRFSPKSPDKAHLNLHINSLELGDSAVYFCASSQDLVGEAFFGQGTRLTVV.

This clone came up many times. The V call is TRBV19, the J call TRBJ2-5, with 7 bases fitting TRBD2. The CDR3 consists of 15 residues. Germline CDR1 and CDR2: LNHDA and SQIVND (reference sequence). Trimming removed 7 bases from V and 4 bases from J; junction bases left unmatched: 12. The CDR3 spells CASKPGLRGGETQYF. The CDR3, as DNA: TGTGCCAGTAAACCCGGACTGCGCGGGGGAGAGACCCAGTACTTC.

This clone has a count of ten or more. The rearrangement joins TRBV20-1 to TRBJ1-5; TRBD1 might be the D (6 bases). This CDR3 spans 14 amino acids. V gave up 2 bases and J gave up 4 bases, with 12 bases separating them. The germline V gene has CDR1 DFQATT and CDR2 SNEGSKA (reference sequence). The CDR3 region has the DNA TGCAGTGCTAGATGGGGGGCGGAGAATCAGCCCCAGCATTTT. Its protein product is CSARWGAENQPQHF.

This clone was counted at least ten times. The chain joins TRBV11-2 to TRBJ2-5; 9 positions match TRBD2. The CDR3 runs 14 residues. Germline CDR1 is SGHAT and CDR2 is FQNNGV. The junction had 5 bases not matched to a gene; V was cut back by 4 bases and J by 5 bases. The CDR3 sequence is CASSSRTSDETQYF. In nucleotides, the CDR3 is TGTGCCAGCAGCTCTAGGACTAGCGATGAGACCCAGTACTTC.

This clone was seen many times. This chain joins TRBV4-1 and TRBJ2-7; 9 nucleotides match TRBD1. This CDR3 has 13 amino acids. Germline loops: CDR1 MGHRA, CDR2 YSYEKL. With V trimmed by 2 bases and J by 6 bases, 2 bases remained unmatched. The CDR3: CASSQSTGGEQYF. The CDR3 DNA follows: TGCGCCAGCAGCCAATCGACAGGGGGCGAGCAGTACTTC.

Only a few counts were recorded for this clone. V usage is TRBV5-6 and J usage is TRBJ1-4; 7 bases line up with TRBD1. Germline V gene sequence: CDR1 SGHDT, CDR2 YYEEEE. V trimming: 5 bases; J trimming: 4 bases; junction bases outside the gene matches: 5. The CDR3 totals 14 residues. The CDR3 bases are TGTGCCAGCAGAGAACAGGGGCTTAATGAAAAACTGTTTTTT. Translating gives CASREQGLNEKLFF.